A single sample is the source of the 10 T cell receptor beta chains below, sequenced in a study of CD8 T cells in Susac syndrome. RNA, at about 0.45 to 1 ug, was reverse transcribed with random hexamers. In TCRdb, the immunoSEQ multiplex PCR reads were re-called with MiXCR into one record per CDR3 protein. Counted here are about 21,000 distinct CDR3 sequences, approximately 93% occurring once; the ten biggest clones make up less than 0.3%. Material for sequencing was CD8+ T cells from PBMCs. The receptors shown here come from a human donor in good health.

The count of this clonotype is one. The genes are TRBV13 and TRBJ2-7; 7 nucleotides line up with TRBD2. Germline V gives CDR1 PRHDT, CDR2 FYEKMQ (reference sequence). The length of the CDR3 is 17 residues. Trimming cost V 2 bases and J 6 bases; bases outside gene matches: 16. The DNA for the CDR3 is TGTGCCAGCAGCTTATCACTGGAAGCTAGGGACTATGCCGAGCAGTACTTC. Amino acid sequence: CASSLSLEARDYAEQYF.

CDR3 nucleotide sequence: TGCAGCGTACAGGGACCCTCTAGCACAGATACGCAGTATTTT. It yields the protein CSVQGPSSTDTQYF. The V call is TRBV20-1, the J call TRBJ2-3; D is perhaps TRBD1 (6 bases). This CDR3 comprises 14 residues. CDR1 and CDR2 (germline): DFQATT, SNEGSKA (reference sequence).

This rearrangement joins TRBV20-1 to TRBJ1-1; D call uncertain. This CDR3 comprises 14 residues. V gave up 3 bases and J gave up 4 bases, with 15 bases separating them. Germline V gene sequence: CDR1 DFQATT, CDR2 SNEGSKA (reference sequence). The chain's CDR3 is CSARSNPSSTEAFF. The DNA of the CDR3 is TGCAGTGCTAGGAGTAACCCCTCGAGCACTGAAGCTTTCTTT.

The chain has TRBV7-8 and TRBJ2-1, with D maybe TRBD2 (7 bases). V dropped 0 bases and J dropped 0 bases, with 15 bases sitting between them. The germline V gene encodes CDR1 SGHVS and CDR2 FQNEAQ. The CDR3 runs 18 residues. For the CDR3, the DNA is TGTGCCAGCAGCTTAGCGTTGGGGGGGGGCCCCTCCTACAATGAGCAGTTCTTC. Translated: CASSLALGGGPSYNEQFF.

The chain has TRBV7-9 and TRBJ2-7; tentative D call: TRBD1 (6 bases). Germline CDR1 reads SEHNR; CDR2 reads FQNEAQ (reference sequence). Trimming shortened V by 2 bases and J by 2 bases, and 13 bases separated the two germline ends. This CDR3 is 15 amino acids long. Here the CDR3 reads CASSLPGHAAYEQYF. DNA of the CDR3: TGTGCCAGCAGCTTACCGGGACACGCAGCCTACGAGCAGTACTTC.

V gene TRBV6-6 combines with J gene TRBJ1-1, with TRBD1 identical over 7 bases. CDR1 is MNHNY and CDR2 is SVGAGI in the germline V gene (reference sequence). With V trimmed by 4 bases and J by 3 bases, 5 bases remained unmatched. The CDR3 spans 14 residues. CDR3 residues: CASSSDRVDTEAFF. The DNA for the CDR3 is TGTGCCAGCAGTTCCGACAGGGTCGACACTGAAGCTTTCTTT.

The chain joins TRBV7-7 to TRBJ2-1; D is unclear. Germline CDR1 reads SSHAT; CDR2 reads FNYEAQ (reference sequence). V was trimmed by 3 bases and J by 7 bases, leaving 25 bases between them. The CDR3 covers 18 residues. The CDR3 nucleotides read TGTGCCAGCAGCTTGGGCTACTCCGGACCCCGCGTGTTAAATGAGCAGTTCTTC. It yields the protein CASSLGYSGPRVLNEQFF.

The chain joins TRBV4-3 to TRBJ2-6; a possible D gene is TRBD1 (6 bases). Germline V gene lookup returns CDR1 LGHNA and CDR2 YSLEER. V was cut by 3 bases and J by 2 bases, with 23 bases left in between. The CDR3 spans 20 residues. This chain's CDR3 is CASSHPAATGSVAGANVLTF. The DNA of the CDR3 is TGCGCCAGCAGCCACCCTGCCGCAACAGGGTCTGTGGCTGGGGCCAACGTCCTGACTTTC.

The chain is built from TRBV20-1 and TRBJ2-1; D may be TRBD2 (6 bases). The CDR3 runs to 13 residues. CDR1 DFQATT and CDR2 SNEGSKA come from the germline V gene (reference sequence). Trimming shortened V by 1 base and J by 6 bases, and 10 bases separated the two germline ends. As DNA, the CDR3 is TGCAGTGCTAGAGGCGGGGTCGGCAATGAGCAGTTCTTC. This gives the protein CSARGGVGNEQFF.

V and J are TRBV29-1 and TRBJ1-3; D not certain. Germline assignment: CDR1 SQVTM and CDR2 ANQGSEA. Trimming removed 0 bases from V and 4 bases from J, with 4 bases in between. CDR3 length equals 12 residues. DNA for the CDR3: TGCAGCGTTGAAGATCCGGGAAACACCATATATTTT. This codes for CSVEDPGNTIYF.